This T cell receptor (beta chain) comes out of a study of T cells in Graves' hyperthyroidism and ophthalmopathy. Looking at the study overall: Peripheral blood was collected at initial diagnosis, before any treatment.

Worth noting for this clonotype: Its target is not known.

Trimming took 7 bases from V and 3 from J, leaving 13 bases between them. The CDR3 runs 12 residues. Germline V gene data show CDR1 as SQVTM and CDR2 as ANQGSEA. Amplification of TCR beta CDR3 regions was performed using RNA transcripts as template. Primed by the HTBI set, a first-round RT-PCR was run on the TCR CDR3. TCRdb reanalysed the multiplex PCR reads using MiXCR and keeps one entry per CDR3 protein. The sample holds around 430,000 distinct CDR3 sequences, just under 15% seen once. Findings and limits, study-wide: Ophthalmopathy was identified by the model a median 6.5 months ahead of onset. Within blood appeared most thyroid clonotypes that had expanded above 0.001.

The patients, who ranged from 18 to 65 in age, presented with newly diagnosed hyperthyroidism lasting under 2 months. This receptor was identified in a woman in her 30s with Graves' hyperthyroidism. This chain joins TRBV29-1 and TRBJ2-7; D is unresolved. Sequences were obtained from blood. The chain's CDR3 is CSAQLGIYEQYF. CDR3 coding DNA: TGCAGCGCCCAACTGGGGATCTACGAGCAGTACTTC.